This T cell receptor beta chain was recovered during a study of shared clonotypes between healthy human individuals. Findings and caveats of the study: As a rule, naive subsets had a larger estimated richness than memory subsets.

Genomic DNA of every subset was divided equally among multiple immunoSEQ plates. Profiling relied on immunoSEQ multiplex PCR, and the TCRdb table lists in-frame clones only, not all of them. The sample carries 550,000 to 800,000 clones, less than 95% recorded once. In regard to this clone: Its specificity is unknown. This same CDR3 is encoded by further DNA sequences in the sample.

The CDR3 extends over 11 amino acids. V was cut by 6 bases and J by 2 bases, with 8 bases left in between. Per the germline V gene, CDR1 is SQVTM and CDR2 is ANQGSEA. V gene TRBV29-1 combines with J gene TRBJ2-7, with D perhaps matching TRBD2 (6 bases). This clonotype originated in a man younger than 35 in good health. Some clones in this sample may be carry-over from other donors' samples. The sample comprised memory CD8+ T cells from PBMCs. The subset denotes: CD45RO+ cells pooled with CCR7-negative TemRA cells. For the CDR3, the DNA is TGCAGCGTGCGACTAGCCTACGAGCAGTACTTC. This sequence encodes CSVRLAYEQYF.